This T cell receptor beta chain comes out of a study of T-cell memory formation after mild COVID-19. Study conclusions and caveats: Day 15 to 85 contracting clones showed balanced CD4/CD8; day 15 to 37 expanders favored CD4+. The CD4+ clones that contracted clustered mainly within CM and EM, and the CD8+ clones concentrated in EMRA. The second-wave clones peaking on day 37 were not confirmed as SARS-CoV-2-specific.

5'RACE, which relied on constant-segment primers, yielded TCR alpha and TCR beta cDNA libraries carrying sample barcodes and UMIs. Each CDR3 protein is one row after TCRdb ran MiXCR on the 5' RACE reads. The table lists hundreds of thousands of distinct CDR3 sequences, about a fifth of them singletons, with roughly 9.1% in the top ten. A remark on this clonotype: Its antigen remains unidentified.

The germline V gene has CDR1 DFQATT and CDR2 SNEGSKA (reference sequence). The CDR3 sequence is 13 residues long. Trimming cost V 1 base and J 2 bases; bases outside gene matches: 1. The sequenced sample was PBMCs or a T cell subset sorted from them (not recorded which). This clonotype was obtained from an adult woman who had mild COVID-19 (a few samples of this study predate the infection). Cell type and time point are not known. The chain joins TRBV20-1 to TRBJ2-5; 7 bases align to TRBD1. This CDR3 reads CSARGDRQETQYF. CDR3 nucleotides: TGCAGTGCTAGAGGGGACAGACAAGAGACCCAGTACTTC.